The 3 T cell receptor beta chains below were found in one sample sequenced in a study of PD-L1 blockade in urothelial cancer. Produced via immunoSEQ multiplex PCR; TCRdb's table is partial and in-frame only. Among more than 40,000 clones, around 90% were seen once, and the ten largest hold 13% to 15%. The material sequenced was PBMCs, taken around atezolizumab (anti-PD-L1) treatment. The source of these receptors is a woman aged 60-75 years with urothelial cancer.

The chain links TRBV18 to TRBJ2-7, with 7 bases identical to TRBD1. CDR1 is KGHSH, CDR2 LQKENI, per germline. The CDR3 has 13 residues. Unmatched junction bases numbered 4, after V lost 2 bases and J lost 6 bases. In DNA form, the CDR3 reads TGTGCCAGCTCACCAAGGGGACAGCGCGAGCAGTACTTC. This sequence encodes CASSPRGQREQYF.

V is TRBV18 and J is TRBJ2-7, with 10 bases lining up with TRBD1. After removal of 3 bases from V and 2 bases from J, the junction contained 13 bases not matched to a gene. The germline V gene encodes CDR1 KGHSH and CDR2 LQKENI. CDR3 length: 18 amino acids. The CDR3 is CASSPSPGTGAIPYEQYF. The DNA of the CDR3 is TGTGCCAGCTCACCCAGTCCCGGGACAGGGGCGATCCCCTACGAGCAGTACTTC.

Here the CDR3 reads CASSQEVSVAEQFF. The CDR3 nucleotides are TGCGCCAGCAGCCAAGAAGTCTCGGTTGCTGAGCAGTTCTTC. The chain links TRBV4-3 to TRBJ2-1; D remains ambiguous. V gave up 0 bases and J gave up 9 bases, with 12 bases separating them. Germline CDR1 is LGHNA and CDR2 is YSLEER. This CDR3 is built from 14 residues.